This TCR beta chain was recorded in a study of blood T cell repertoires in COVID-19. Turning to the study itself: The samples span acute and convalescent COVID-19 from the United States, Italy and Spain. The cDNA or gDNA used as material had been derived from T cells, B-cell-depleted T cells, or PBMCs.

Original analysis: Estimates of nucleated cell counts were drawn from the amplification of reference gene primers. TCRdb's table, derived via immunoSEQ multiplex PCR, lists solely in-frame clones and lacks some. The D gene and trimming were derived from the DNA, and the V and J assignments and clone size from that table. The table lists just over 250,000 clones, less than 90% of them singletons. The CDR3 totals 14 residues. The V and J ends lost 4 bases and 5 bases, in that order; junction bases with no gene match: 9. Germline CDR1 reads GTSNPN; CDR2 reads SVGIG (reference sequence). The chain joins TRBV30 to TRBJ1-2; 8 bases map to TRBD1. This receptor was taken from a man aged 55-75 years who had recovered from COVID-19. The sample consisted of peripheral blood. In nucleotides, the CDR3 is TGTGCCTGGAACTATAGAGGACAGGGTTATGGCTACACCTTC. Amino acids: CAWNYRGQGYGYTF.